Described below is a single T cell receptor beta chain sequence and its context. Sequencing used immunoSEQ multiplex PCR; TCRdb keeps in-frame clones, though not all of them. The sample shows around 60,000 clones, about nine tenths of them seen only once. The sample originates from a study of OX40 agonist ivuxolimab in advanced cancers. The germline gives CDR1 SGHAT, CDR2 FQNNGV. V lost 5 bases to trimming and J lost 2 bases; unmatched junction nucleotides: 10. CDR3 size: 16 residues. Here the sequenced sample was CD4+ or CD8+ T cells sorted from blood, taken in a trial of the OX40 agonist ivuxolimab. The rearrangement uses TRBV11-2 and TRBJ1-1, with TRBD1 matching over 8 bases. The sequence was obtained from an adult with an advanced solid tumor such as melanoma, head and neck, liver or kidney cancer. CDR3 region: CASSIRAGGGNTEAFF. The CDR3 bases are TGTGCCAGCAGCATAAGGGCAGGGGGCGGCAACACTGAAGCTTTCTTT.